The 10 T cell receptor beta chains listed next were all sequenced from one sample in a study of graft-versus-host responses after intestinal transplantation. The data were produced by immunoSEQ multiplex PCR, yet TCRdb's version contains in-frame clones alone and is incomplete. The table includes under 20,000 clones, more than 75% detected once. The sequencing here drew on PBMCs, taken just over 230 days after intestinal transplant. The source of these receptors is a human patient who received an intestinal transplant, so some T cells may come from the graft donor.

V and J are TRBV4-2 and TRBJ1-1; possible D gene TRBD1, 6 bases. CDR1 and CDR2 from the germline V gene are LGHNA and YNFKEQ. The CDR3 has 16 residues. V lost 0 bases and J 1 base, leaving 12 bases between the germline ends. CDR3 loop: CASSQDRTGWNTEAFF. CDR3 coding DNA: TGTGCCAGCAGCCAAGATCGAACAGGGTGGAACACTGAAGCTTTCTTT.

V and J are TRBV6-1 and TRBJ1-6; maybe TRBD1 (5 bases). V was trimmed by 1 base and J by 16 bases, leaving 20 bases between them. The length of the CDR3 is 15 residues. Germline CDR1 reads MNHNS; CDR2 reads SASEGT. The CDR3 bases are TGTGCCAGCAGTGAAGTCGGGGCTCCCCCTCTGAGACTCCACTTT. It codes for CASSEVGAPPLRLHF.

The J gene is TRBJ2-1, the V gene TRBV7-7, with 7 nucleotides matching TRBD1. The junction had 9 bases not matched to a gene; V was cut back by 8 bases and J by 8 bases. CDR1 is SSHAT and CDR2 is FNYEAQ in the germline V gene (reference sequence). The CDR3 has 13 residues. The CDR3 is CASRRQGQDEQFF. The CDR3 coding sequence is TGTGCCAGCCGTCGACAGGGTCAAGATGAGCAGTTCTTC.

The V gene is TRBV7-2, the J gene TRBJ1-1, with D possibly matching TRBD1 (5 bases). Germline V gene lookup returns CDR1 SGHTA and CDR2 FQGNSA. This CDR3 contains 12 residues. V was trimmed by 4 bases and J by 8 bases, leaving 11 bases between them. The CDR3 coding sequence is TGTGCCAGCAGCTCCTTCTGGGGGGAAGCTTTCTTT. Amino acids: CASSSFWGEAFF. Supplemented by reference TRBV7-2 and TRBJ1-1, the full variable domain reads GAGVSQSPSNKVTEKGKDVELRCDPISGHTALYWYRQSLGQGLEFLIYFQGNSAPDKSGLPSDRFSAERTGGSVSTLTIQRTQQEDSAVYLCASSSFWGEAFFGQGTRLTVV.

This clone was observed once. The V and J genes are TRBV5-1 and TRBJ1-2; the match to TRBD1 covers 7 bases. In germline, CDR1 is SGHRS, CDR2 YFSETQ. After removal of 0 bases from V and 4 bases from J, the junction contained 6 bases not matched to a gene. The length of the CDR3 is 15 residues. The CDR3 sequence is CASSLERPGGYGYTF. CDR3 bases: TGCGCCAGCAGCTTGGAGAGGCCAGGGGGCTATGGCTACACCTTC.

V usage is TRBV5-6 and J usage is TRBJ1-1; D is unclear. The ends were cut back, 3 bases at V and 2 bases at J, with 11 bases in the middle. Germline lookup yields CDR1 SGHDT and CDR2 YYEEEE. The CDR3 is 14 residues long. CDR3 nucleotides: TGTGCCAGCAGCTCGGAGCTGCTCAACACTGAAGCTTTCTTT. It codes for CASSSELLNTEAFF.

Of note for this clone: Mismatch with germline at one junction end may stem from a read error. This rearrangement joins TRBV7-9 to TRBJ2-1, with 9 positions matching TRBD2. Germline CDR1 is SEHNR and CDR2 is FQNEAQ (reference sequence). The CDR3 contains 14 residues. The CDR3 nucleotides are TGTGCCAGCAGCGTCGCCGGGACTAGCAATCAGCAGTTCTTC. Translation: CASSVAGTSNQQFF.

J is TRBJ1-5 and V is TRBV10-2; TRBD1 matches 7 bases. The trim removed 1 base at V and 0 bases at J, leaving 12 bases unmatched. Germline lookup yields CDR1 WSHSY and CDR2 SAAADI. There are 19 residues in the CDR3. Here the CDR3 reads CASSELSRDRYHSNQPQHF. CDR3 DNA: TGCGCCAGCAGTGAGTTATCCCGGGACAGATATCATAGCAATCAGCCCCAGCATTTT.

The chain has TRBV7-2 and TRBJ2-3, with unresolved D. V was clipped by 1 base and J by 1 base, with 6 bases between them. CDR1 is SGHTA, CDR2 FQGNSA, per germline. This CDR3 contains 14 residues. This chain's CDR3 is CASSLVQGTDTQYF. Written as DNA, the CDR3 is TGTGCCAGCAGCTTAGTTCAGGGCACAGATACGCAGTATTTT.

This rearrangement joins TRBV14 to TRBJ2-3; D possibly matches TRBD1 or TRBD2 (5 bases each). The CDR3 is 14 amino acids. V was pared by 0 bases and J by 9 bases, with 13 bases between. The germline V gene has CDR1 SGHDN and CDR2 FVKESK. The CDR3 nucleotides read TGTGCCAGCAGCCAAGAGGTTTGGGGGTCGACGCAGTATTTT. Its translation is CASSQEVWGSTQYF. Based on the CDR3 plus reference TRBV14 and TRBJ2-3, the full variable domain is EAGVTQFPSHSVIEKGQTVTLRCDPISGHDNLYWYRRVMGKEIKFLLHFVKESKQDESGMPNNRFLAERTGGTYSTLKVQPAELEDSGVYFCASSQEVWGSTQYFGPGTRLTVL.